Sequencing of this T cell receptor (beta chain) was carried out in a study of T cell repertoires in cytomegalovirus infection. V lost 0 bases to trimming and J lost 6 bases, with 18 bases between them. The CDR3 has 17 residues. This clonotype was seen more than once but under ten times. Its target is unknown. TCRdb re-analysed the reads in MiXCR, keeping a single row per CDR3 protein. This sample has hundreds of thousands of distinct CDR3 sequences, with approximately 46% found just once. The TCR comes from a human donor in good health (CMV status not recorded). Some clones in this sample may be carry-over from other donors' samples. The chain combines TRBV12-3 or TRBV12-4 with TRBJ2-1; D is perhaps TRBD2 (6 bases). Material: cultured PBMCs, obtained from culture after CMV antigen stimulation. DNA of the CDR3: TGTGCCAGCAGTTTAGCGCTCCCGGCGGTGGGGGGCAATGAGCAGTTCTTC. It yields the protein CASSLALPAVGGNEQFF.